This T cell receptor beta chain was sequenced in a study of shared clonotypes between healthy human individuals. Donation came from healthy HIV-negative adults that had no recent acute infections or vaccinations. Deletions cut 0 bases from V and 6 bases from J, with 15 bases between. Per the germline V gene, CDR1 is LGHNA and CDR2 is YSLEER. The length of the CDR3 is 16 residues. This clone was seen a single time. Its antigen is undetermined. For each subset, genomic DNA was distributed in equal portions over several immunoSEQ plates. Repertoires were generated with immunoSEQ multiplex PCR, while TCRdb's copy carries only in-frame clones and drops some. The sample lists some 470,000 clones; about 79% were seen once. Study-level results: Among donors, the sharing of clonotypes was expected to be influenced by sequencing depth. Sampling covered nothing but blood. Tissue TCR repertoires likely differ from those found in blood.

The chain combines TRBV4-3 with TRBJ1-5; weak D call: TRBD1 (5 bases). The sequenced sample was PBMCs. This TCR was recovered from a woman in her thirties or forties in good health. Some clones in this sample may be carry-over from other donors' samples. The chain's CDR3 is CASSQETWQGSQPQHF. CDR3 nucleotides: TGCGCCAGCAGCCAAGAAACATGGCAGGGAAGTCAGCCCCAGCATTTT.